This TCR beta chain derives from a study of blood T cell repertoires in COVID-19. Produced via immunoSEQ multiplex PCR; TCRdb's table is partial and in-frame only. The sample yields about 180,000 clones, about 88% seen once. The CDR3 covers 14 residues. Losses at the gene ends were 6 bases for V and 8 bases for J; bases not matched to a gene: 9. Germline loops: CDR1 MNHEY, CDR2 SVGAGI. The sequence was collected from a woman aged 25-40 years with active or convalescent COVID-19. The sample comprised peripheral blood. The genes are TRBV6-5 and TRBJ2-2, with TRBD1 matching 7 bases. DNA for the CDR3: TGTGCCAGCAGACGACAGGGTGAATGGGGGGAGCTGTTTTTT. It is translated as CASRRQGEWGELFF.